These 23 T cell receptor beta chains share one sample of origin, sequenced in a study of cytotoxic CD8 clonotypes in ibrutinib-treated CLL. TCRdb keeps only in-frame clones here, not all; method: immunoSEQ multiplex PCR. The table lists around 250,000 clones, roughly 74% of them singletons. Sequences were derived from PBMCs, sampled after 24 months of ibrutinib treatment. The receptors derive from a human donor with chronic lymphocytic leukemia.

This chain uses TRBV30 with TRBJ2-7; D possibly uses TRBD1 or TRBD2 (5 bases each). From germline, CDR1 is GTSNPN and CDR2 SVGIG (reference sequence). The ends were cut back, 3 bases at V and 6 bases at J, with 15 bases in the middle. The CDR3 sequence is 13 residues long. CDR3 DNA: TGTGCCTGGAGCGAGGGGCGGCAGGGCGAGCAGTACTTC. Translating gives CAWSEGRQGEQYF.

This chain links TRBV13 with TRBJ2-5; tentative D call: TRBD2 (6 bases). Trimming removed 7 bases from V and 5 bases from J, with 17 bases in between. The germline gives CDR1 PRHDT, CDR2 FYEKMQ (reference sequence). The CDR3 is 14 residues long. The CDR3 reads CASTTSLVYETQYF. CDR3 DNA sequence: TGTGCCAGCACCACTAGCTTAGTGTACGAGACCCAGTACTTC.

This clone was seen a few times. This sample also contains other DNA sequences that code for the same CDR3. V usage is TRBV29-1 and J usage is TRBJ1-5, with TRBD1 matching over 8 bases. Germline V CDR1 and CDR2: SQVTM, ANQGSEA. The CDR3 extends over 13 amino acids. The V gene end was trimmed by 3 bases and the J gene end by 2 bases; junction bases not matched to a gene: 0. CDR3 DNA sequence: TGCAGCGTTGAGACAGGGGGCAATCAGCCCCAGCATTTT. Protein: CSVETGGNQPQHF.

The chain couples TRBV7-9 to TRBJ2-1; D unclear. The germline V gene has CDR1 SEHNR and CDR2 FQNEAQ (reference sequence). The germline V and J ends were trimmed by 5 bases and 5 bases, with 10 bases remaining between them. The CDR3 runs to 13 residues. This CDR3 is CASSQPLHNEQFF. CDR3 nucleotides: TGTGCCAGCAGCCAGCCGTTACACAATGAGCAGTTCTTC.

This chain uses TRBV28 with TRBJ2-7; D tentatively reads TRBD1 or TRBD2 (5 bases each). Trimming removed 6 bases from V and 2 bases from J, with 17 bases in between. The CDR3 extends over 15 amino acids. Germline CDR1 reads MDHEN; CDR2 reads SYDVKM. The CDR3 region is CASRYSGTLAYEQYF. The CDR3 coding sequence is TGTGCCAGCAGGTATTCCGGGACGTTGGCCTACGAGCAGTACTTC. Full variable domain (outside the CDR3, taken from reference TRBV28 and TRBJ2-7): DVKVTQSSRYLVKRTGEKVFLECVQDMDHENMFWYRQDPGLGLRLIYFSYDVKMKEKGDIPEGYSVSREKKERFSLILESASTNQTSMYLCASRYSGTLAYEQYFGPGTRLTVT.

The chain employs TRBV19 and TRBJ1-3; D not certain. Germline loops: CDR1 LNHDA, CDR2 SQIVND (reference sequence). This CDR3 is built from 13 residues. Trimming cost V 1 base and J 9 bases, with 10 bases left between them. Here the CDR3 reads CASSIGVARTIYF. CDR3 nucleotides: TGTGCCAGTAGTATAGGAGTGGCGCGCACCATATATTTT.

The sample holds a few counts of this clone. J is TRBJ2-3 and V is TRBV2; D is unresolved. Germline V gene data show CDR1 as SNHLY and CDR2 as FYNNEI. The germline V and J ends were trimmed by 6 bases and 6 bases, with 16 bases remaining between them. The CDR3 runs 14 residues. The CDR3 loop reads CASSNGRSADTQYF. The CDR3 region has the DNA TGTGCCAGCAGCAACGGACGGAGTGCGGATACGCAGTATTTT.

The V gene is TRBV7-2, the J gene TRBJ2-1; 9 bases are shared with TRBD2. Trimming cost V 3 bases and J 0 bases; bases outside gene matches: 3. The CDR3 spans 16 residues. The germline V gene has CDR1 SGHTA and CDR2 FQGNSA. CDR3 protein: CASSLASGTSYNEQFF. CDR3 coding DNA: TGTGCCAGCAGCTTGGCTAGCGGGACCTCCTACAATGAGCAGTTCTTC.

The gene calls are TRBV5-1 and TRBJ2-2; D gene unclear. The CDR3 has 14 amino acids. Germline V gene data show CDR1 as SGHRS and CDR2 as YFSETQ. Trimming cost V 0 bases and J 1 base, with 4 bases left between them. Here the CDR3 DNA reads TGCGCCAGCAGCTTGGCAGGGAACACCGGGGAGCTGTTTTTT. Residues: CASSLAGNTGELFF.

The chain links TRBV28 to TRBJ2-3; 9 positions agree with TRBD1. Germline CDR1 MDHEN, CDR2 SYDVKM. The ends lost 1 base at V and 11 bases at J; junction bases unmatched: 7. There are 14 residues in the CDR3. CDR3: CASSLYGTGLEQYF. The CDR3, as DNA: TGTGCCAGCAGTTTATATGGGACAGGGCTGGAGCAGTATTTT.

The J gene is TRBJ1-2, the V gene TRBV2; D is unclear. CDR3 length: 12 residues. CDR1 and CDR2 from the germline V gene are SNHLY and FYNNEI. V was trimmed by 4 bases and J by 8 bases, leaving 11 bases between them. DNA for the CDR3: TGTGCCAGCAGTGCTGGCCTGTACGGCTACACCTTC. It yields the protein CASSAGLYGYTF.

This clone was picked up a small number of times. The chain couples TRBV29-1 to TRBJ2-2, with D tentatively TRBD2 (6 bases). From germline, CDR1 is SQVTM and CDR2 ANQGSEA. The CDR3 length is 14 residues. Trimming took 2 bases from V and 1 from J, leaving 8 bases between them. In nucleotides, the CDR3 is TGCAGCGTTGAATGCGGGGTGAACACCGGGGAGCTGTTTTTT. Its protein is CSVECGVNTGELFF.

The rearrangement uses TRBV2 and TRBJ2-4; either TRBD1 or TRBD2 may fit D (5 bases each). Deletions cut 3 bases from V and 11 bases from J, with 14 bases between. This CDR3 spans 13 amino acids. Germline values: CDR1 SNHLY, CDR2 FYNNEI. The CDR3 nucleotides read TGTGCCAGCAGTGACGGGGATACAGGACTTCAGTACTTC. Protein sequence: CASSDGDTGLQYF.

The gene calls are TRBV11-2 and TRBJ1-1; D ambiguous. This CDR3 contains 15 residues. From germline, CDR1 is SGHAT and CDR2 FQNNGV. The V end lost 0 bases, the J end lost 1 base, and 9 bases lay between the germline ends. The CDR3 sequence is CASSLEMGGNTEAFF. The DNA of the CDR3 is TGTGCCAGCAGCTTAGAAATGGGCGGGAACACTGAAGCTTTCTTT.

V is TRBV29-1 and J is TRBJ2-7; 14 bases line up with TRBD2. Germline CDR1 is SQVTM and CDR2 is ANQGSEA. With V trimmed by 6 bases and J by 0 bases, 7 bases remained unmatched. The CDR3 has 16 residues. As DNA, the CDR3 is TGCAGCGTGGGAGGGACTAGCGGGAGTTCCTCCTACGAGCAGTACTTC. Encoded protein: CSVGGTSGSSSYEQYF.

The chain combines TRBV28 with TRBJ2-7; D may be TRBD1 (5 bases). V lost 6 bases and J lost 0, with 9 bases in between. Germline CDR1 is MDHEN and CDR2 is SYDVKM. The CDR3 contains 13 residues. DNA of the CDR3: TGTGCCAGCAGGGCAGGGATCTCCTACGAGCAGTACTTC. Residues: CASRAGISYEQYF. Together with reference TRBV28 and TRBJ2-7, the CDR3 gives the full variable domain: DVKVTQSSRYLVKRTGEKVFLECVQDMDHENMFWYRQDPGLGLRLIYFSYDVKMKEKGDIPEGYSVSREKKERFSLILESASTNQTSMYLCASRAGISYEQYFGPGTRLTVT.

This sequence joins TRBV5-1 and TRBJ2-7, with 10 bases aligning to TRBD1. Trimming cost V 6 bases and J 3 bases; bases outside gene matches: 3. The CDR3 has 13 residues. Germline CDR1 SGHRS, CDR2 YFSETQ. CDR3: CASNWDRGYEQYF. For the CDR3, the DNA is TGCGCCAGCAATTGGGACAGGGGCTACGAGCAGTACTTC.

The chain is built from TRBV6-5 and TRBJ1-2; 10 positions agree with TRBD1. Per the germline V gene, CDR1 is MNHEY and CDR2 is SVGAGI. The V segment lost 7 bases and the J segment 10 bases; nucleotides outside the gene matches: 12. This CDR3 contains 14 residues. The CDR3 nucleotides read TGTGCCAGCACCGAATCCCGGGACAGGGGCTACTACACCTTC. It yields the protein CASTESRDRGYYTF.

The J gene is TRBJ2-7, the V gene TRBV28; the match to TRBD2 covers 7 bases. The length of the CDR3 is 19 residues. Germline-derived CDR1 and CDR2 are MDHEN and SYDVKM. V was clipped by 2 bases and J by 0 bases; unmatched bases: 16. The CDR3 reads CASSLQIMVGTTSSYEQYF. The CDR3 bases are TGTGCCAGCAGTTTACAAATAATGGTAGGGACTACTAGCTCCTACGAGCAGTACTTC.

Only a few counts were recorded for this clone. The chain carries TRBV7-6 and TRBJ2-1, with TRBD2 matching 8 bases. This CDR3 is 14 amino acids long. Germline CDR1 is SGHVS and CDR2 is FNYEAQ. Unmatched junction bases numbered 5, after V lost 0 bases and J lost 10 bases. In nucleotides, the CDR3 is TGTGCCAGCAGCTTAGCACTAGCGGTCCAGGAGCAGTTCTTC. It translates to CASSLALAVQEQFF.

This clone came up a few times. The V gene is TRBV21-1, the J gene TRBJ2-7. TRBV21-1 is described as a pseudogene. The CDR3 length is 11 residues. The CDR3 region is CASSGRNEQYF. CDR3 DNA: TGTGCCAGCAGCGGAAGGAACGAGCAGTACTTC.

The CDR3 reads CASSYSTDSSYEQYF. DNA of the CDR3: TGTGCCAGCAGTTACTCGACGGACAGCTCCTACGAGCAGTACTTC. The gene calls are TRBV6-6 and TRBJ2-7, with D perhaps matching TRBD1 (6 bases). The V and J ends lost 0 bases and 0 bases respectively, with 9 bases between them. The CDR3 extends over 15 amino acids. CDR1 and CDR2 (germline): MNHNY, SVGAGI (reference sequence).

V usage is TRBV27 and J usage is TRBJ2-3; D is unresolved. Trimming shortened V by 5 bases and J by 2 bases, and 11 bases separated the two germline ends. Germline V gene sequence: CDR1 MNHEY, CDR2 SMNVEV (reference sequence). This CDR3 comprises 14 residues. This CDR3 is CASSRSTITDTQYF. Here the CDR3 DNA reads TGTGCCAGCAGTCGCTCAACGATCACAGATACGCAGTATTTT.